A single sample is the source of the 4 T cell receptor beta chains below, sequenced in a study of cytomegalovirus exposure and HLA in healthy donors. The PCR employed 60 Vbeta primers together with 13 Jbeta primers. Produced via immunoSEQ multiplex PCR; TCRdb's table is partial and in-frame only. This table has 80,000 or so clones, approximately 60% appearing once. The material sequenced was PBMCs. The receptors were sampled from a male donor in good health and CMV-seropositive.

V and J are TRBV5-1 and TRBJ2-7; TRBD2 matches at 7 bases. The CDR3 contains 13 residues. CDR1 and CDR2 from the germline V gene are SGHRS and YFSETQ. The junction had 6 bases not matched to a gene; V was cut back by 3 bases and J by 6 bases. CDR3 amino acids: CASSSTSVGEQYF. CDR3 nucleotide sequence: TGCGCCAGCAGCTCTACTAGCGTCGGCGAGCAGTACTTC.

The genes are TRBV2 and TRBJ2-5, with 7 bases lining up with TRBD1. The trim removed 4 bases at V and 1 base at J, leaving 6 bases unmatched. CDR1 and CDR2 from the germline V gene are SNHLY and FYNNEI. The CDR3 is 15 residues long. The CDR3 loop reads CASSGGQTSQETQYF. Here the CDR3 DNA reads TGTGCCAGCAGTGGGGGACAGACGAGCCAAGAGACCCAGTACTTC.

A few counts support this clone. The CDR3 loop reads CASRSGSSYNEQFF. As DNA, the CDR3 is TGTGCCAGCAGAAGCGGGAGTTCCTACAATGAGCAGTTCTTC. This rearrangement joins TRBV11-1 to TRBJ2-1; 8 nucleotides match TRBD2. Trimming cost V 6 bases and J 1 base; bases outside gene matches: 2. CDR3 length: 14 residues. CDR1 is SGHAT, CDR2 FQDESV, per germline (reference sequence).

CDR3 DNA: TGTGCCAGCAGCTTTTATGGGCAAAGCTCCTACGAGCAGTACTTC. Encoded protein: CASSFYGQSSYEQYF. The chain joins TRBV5-6 to TRBJ2-7; unclear D gene. V dropped 2 bases and J dropped 0 bases, with 12 bases sitting between them. Germline CDR1 is SGHDT and CDR2 is YYEEEE. This CDR3 spans 15 amino acids.